The entry below gives a single TCR beta chain sequence along with its context. This clonotype was counted a few times. No cognate antigen has been identified for it. Within one base of it there is no much larger clone, and no base qualities were kept. Hyperthyroidism patients were newly diagnosed, with disease duration under 2 months, and aged 18 to 65 years. Patients with uncontrolled infections, other autoimmune diseases, pregnancy or lactation were excluded. Diagnoses were established on the basis of clinical symptoms, serum thyroxine and TRAb, thyroid ultrasound, and orbital computed tomography. Blood from progressor patients was collected at the time of first diagnosis with hyperthyroidism, before any ophthalmopathy symptoms had appeared. PBMCs were isolated from roughly 10 ml of fresh peripheral blood by Ficoll-Paque density gradient centrifugation. Progressor patients were first diagnosed with Graves' hyperthyroidism and then developed ophthalmopathy during follow-up. Total RNA was extracted with Trizol reagent, and quality was checked on an Agilent 2100 Bioanalyzer.

The TCR beta CDR3 regions were amplified from the RNA transcripts. The TCR CDR3 was subjected to a first round of RT-PCR using the HTBI primer set and the Qiagen OneStep RT-PCR kit. A second multiplex PCR round built the libraries, followed by size selection and purification. The libraries were sequenced on an Illumina HiSeq2000 using paired-end 100 bp reads. As for the original processing: SOAPnuke was used to process the raw data, with reads discarded if the reads contained adapters or uncalled bases, had a mean Phred below 15, or lacked an exact constant-primer or identifier match. COPE v1.2.5 was used to merge high-quality paired reads, and clonotypes were defined as unique nucleotide sequences. MiTCR v1.1 was used to align the clonotypes against IMGT TRBV, TRBD and TRBJ reference segments. Only V-J combinations with frequency above 0.0001, covering about 99% of repertoires, were analysed. The TCS score was defined as the ratio of F50 (clonal expansion) to E x V (chaos), calculated using BLOSUM62-based TCRdist between CDR3 peptides within each V-J. Welch's t-statistics and random forest reduced fewer than 600 V-J features to 13, which were used in a naive Bayes classifier (R e1071). Starting from the raw public reads, TCRdb applied fastp trimming at Q25, assembled clones with MiXCR and retained in-frame beta chains. CDR3 protein sequences are deduplicated, and each keeps its most common genes and DNA. TCRdb, not the original authors, processed these V and J calls. The sample records around 350,000 distinct CDR3 sequences, 15% to 18% of which are singletons. In total, the top ten clones hold around a quarter of the sample.

This sample was included in a study of T cells in Graves' hyperthyroidism and ophthalmopathy (dated by TCRdb to between 2018 and 2021). Describing the broader study: Peripheral blood samples were taken at initial diagnosis, before any treatment was given. The 100 discovery patients were randomly divided into training and test sets at a 7:3 ratio. To identify distinguishing TCR V-J signatures, a discovery cohort of 90 to 100 patients was used, comprising some 43 with Graves' ophthalmopathy and some 60 with stable Graves' hyperthyroidism. The study also compared thyroid tissue and blood T-cell repertoires from several Graves' hyperthyroidism patients. After sampling, hyperthyroidism patients received methimazole starting at 30 mg daily, and ophthalmopathy patients received high-dose intravenous methylprednisolone. An independent validation cohort of around 19 hyperthyroidism patients and 15 or so patients who later progressed to ophthalmopathy tested prospective prediction of ophthalmopathy. The paper reports TCR Vbeta CDR3 sequencing of approximately 140 peripheral blood samples: around 41 ophthalmopathy, fewer than 80 hyperthyroidism and about 17 progressor patients.

The CDR3 holds 19 amino acids from the cysteine to the phenylalanine. Only the CDR3 portion is preserved as DNA: 57 bases, with reading frame beginning at the first base. The germline V gene (reference sequence) sets CDR1 to MNHEY and CDR2 to SMNVEV. V has 4 bases trimmed and J has 0 bases trimmed; junction bases matching no gene number 15. General study outcomes and caveats: During validation, the model predicted progression to ophthalmopathy a median of about 6.3 months ahead of onset, with approximately 70% sensitivity and 72% to 80% specificity. No statistical method was used to fix the sample size in advance, and group allocation was not hidden from the investigators. In cross-validation, a model built on a 13 V-J signature told ophthalmopathy apart from stable hyperthyroidism with 85% to 90% sensitivity and around 83% specificity, and in testing the same model reached 80%/75%. Most expanded thyroid clonotypes (frequency above 0.001) were also detected in blood, suggesting blood repertoires may reflect thyroid immune responses.

The V gene is TRBV27 and the J gene is TRBJ1-1; 9 bases in the junction line up with TRBD1. This receptor was identified in a woman under 30 with Graves' hyperthyroidism that later progressed to Graves' ophthalmopathy. Sequencing input: blood. The nucleotide sequence reads as follows: TGTGCCAGCAGTTCCCGGGACAGGGCTTACCATTCGATGAACACTGAAGCTTTCTTT. Its protein product is CASSSRDRAYHSMNTEAFF.